Described below is a single T cell receptor (beta chain) sequence and its context. Antigen specificity is unknown. V lost 8 bases to trimming and J lost 0 bases, with 19 bases between them. Germline CDR1 reads WNHNN; CDR2 reads SYGVQD (reference sequence). The CDR3 is 17 amino acids. Time point specified: pre-treatment baseline. The CD3+ CD4- CD8+ CD45RA- CD45RO-high CD27- CCR7- memory phenotype defined TIE cells. Sampling occurred pretreatment (T0) and at week 3 (W3), after cycle one of checkpoint blockade. Patients had no prior systemic cancer treatment, immunosuppressants or other active cancers. Assay: immunoSEQ multiplex PCR; the TCRdb copy retains only in-frame clones and omits some. The sample has 680 or so clones, roughly four fifths seen once. These data belong to a study of blood T cell dynamics during melanoma immunotherapy. Background on the study: Patients with metastatic melanoma got pembrolizumab or nivolumab-ipilimumab as first-line care.

Study-level findings and limits: Cell-free DNA CDR3 sequences most resembled the immune-effector CD8+ subset, which was also most clonal.

This TCR was recovered from a human donor with melanoma. The chain joins TRBV10-1 to TRBJ1-4; tentative D call: TRBD1 (5 bases). The sample was CD8+ T cells from blood, taken from a patient treated with checkpoint blockade. The CDR3: CASVPGGGSATNEKLFF. In DNA, the CDR3 is TGCGCCAGCGTCCCCGGGGGTGGGAGTGCAACTAATGAAAAACTGTTTTTT.